Below are 17 T cell receptor beta chains sequenced from a single sample in a study of T-cell memory formation after mild COVID-19 (dated by TCRdb to the early 2020s). Library preparation used 5' RACE. Data came from an Illumina NovaSeq 6000. TCRdb's own reprocessing of the public reads used fastp at Q25 and MiXCR and kept productive beta chains. Here each entry gathers all rows of one CDR3 protein and keeps the most common genes and DNA. Here the sample has approximately 400,000 distinct CDR3 sequences; under 20% occur a single time. Of the sample, 20% to 25% is held by the ten largest clones. Input material: PBMCs or a T cell subset sorted from them (not recorded which). These receptors originate from a young man who had mild COVID-19 (a few samples of this study predate the infection). The sample titles of this study are shuffled in the database, so cell type and time point are left out; the donor was told from shared clones.

This clonotype has only a few counts. V usage is TRBV19 and J usage is TRBJ2-3; the D gene is possibly TRBD1 (6 bases). The length of the CDR3 is 14 residues. Trimming stripped 7 bases from V and 6 bases from J, with 17 bases between. Germline lookup yields CDR1 LNHDA and CDR2 SQIVND (reference sequence). Here the CDR3 DNA reads TGTGCCAGTACCCAAGCAACAGGGTCGGATACGCAGTATTTT. This gives the protein CASTQATGSDTQYF.

This clonotype has only a few counts. The J gene is TRBJ1-1, the V gene TRBV6-5, with D possibly TRBD1 on 6 matching bases. Germline loops: CDR1 MNHEY, CDR2 SVGAGI. The length of the CDR3 is 16 residues. The V gene lost 0 bases and the J gene lost 5 bases, with 16 bases spanning the gap. In DNA form, the CDR3 reads TGTGCCAGCAGTTACTCCGGGCAGGGGAGTAGGACTGAAGCTTTCTTT. It translates to CASSYSGQGSRTEAFF.

In its sample, this clonotype was seen a few times. The chain is built from TRBV5-1 and TRBJ2-1; 7 positions match TRBD1. CDR1 SGHRS and CDR2 YFSETQ come from the germline V gene. The CDR3 runs 15 residues. The junction had 8 bases not matched to a gene; V was cut back by 0 bases and J by 8 bases. CDR3 in amino acids: CASSLEPGGPDEQFF. Written as DNA, the CDR3 is TGCGCCAGCAGCTTGGAGCCAGGGGGACCGGATGAGCAGTTCTTC.

The V and J genes are TRBV5-1 and TRBJ2-5; TRBD1 is a possible D gene (6 bases). From germline, CDR1 is SGHRS and CDR2 YFSETQ. CDR3 length: 13 amino acids. Trimming removed 5 bases from V and 5 bases from J, with 13 bases in between. The CDR3 DNA follows: TGCGCCAGCAGGAGGGGGAGCGACGAGACCCAGTACTTC. Translated, it gives CASRRGSDETQYF. Complete variable domain (other parts from reference TRBV5-1 and TRBJ2-5): KAGVTQTPRYLIKTRGQQVTLSCSPISGHRSVSWYQQTPGQGLQFLFEYFSETQRNKGNFPGRFSGRQFSNSRSEMNVSTLELGDSALYLCASRRGSDETQYFGPGTRLLVL.

This clonotype came up a few times. This chain uses TRBV28 with TRBJ2-3; D is ambiguous. The CDR3 contains 15 residues. Germline lookup yields CDR1 MDHEN and CDR2 SYDVKM. V was cut by 3 bases and J by 9 bases, with 19 bases left in between. Written as DNA, the CDR3 is TGTGCCAGCAGTTTTATTGGAAGATCACAGATAACGCAGTATTTT. This encodes CASSFIGRSQITQYF.

The rearrangement joins TRBV4-3 to TRBJ2-5, with 11 bases aligning to TRBD2. CDR1 and CDR2 (germline): LGHNA, YSLEER. This CDR3 contains 17 residues. The ends lost 2 bases at V and 2 bases at J; junction bases unmatched: 7. The CDR3 DNA sequence: TGCGCCAGCAGCCAACGGCTAGCGGGGGGCATTCAAGAGACCCAGTACTTC. Translating it yields CASSQRLAGGIQETQYF.

The table lists this clonotype with many counts. The chain recombines TRBV5-1 with TRBJ2-3; D possibly corresponds to TRBD2 (5 bases). Trimming cost V 5 bases and J 4 bases, with 14 bases left between them. CDR3 length: 14 amino acids. The germline gives CDR1 SGHRS, CDR2 YFSETQ. CDR3 DNA: TGCGCCAGCAGAAAGGCGGGCCCCCCAGATACGCAGTATTTT. As protein: CASRKAGPPDTQYF.

The genes are TRBV6-2 or TRBV6-3 and TRBJ2-6; possible D gene TRBD2, 6 bases. Trimming took off 10 bases at V and 0 bases at J, with 7 bases between the two ends. Per the germline V gene, CDR1 is MNHEY and CDR2 is SVGEGT. This CDR3 comprises 13 residues. The CDR3 loop is CATGGSGANVLTF. In DNA, the CDR3 is TGTGCCACCGGGGGCTCTGGGGCCAACGTCCTGACTTTC.

The chain recombines TRBV6-2 or TRBV6-3 with TRBJ2-7, with a tentative D call TRBD1 (5 bases). The V end was cut by 7 bases, the J end by 3 bases, with 13 bases between. Germline CDR1 is MNHEY and CDR2 is SVGEGT. CDR3 size: 13 residues. In nucleotides, the CDR3 is TGTGCCAGCACCGGCAGGGCAATCTACGAGCAGTACTTC. This encodes CASTGRAIYEQYF.

This clonotype was seen more than once but under ten times. The chain links TRBV2 to TRBJ1-2; D is possibly TRBD1 (5 bases). CDR1 is SNHLY, CDR2 FYNNEI, per germline. Trimming took off 0 bases at V and 0 bases at J, with 14 bases between the two ends. This CDR3 comprises 17 residues. CDR3 in DNA: TGTGCCAGCAGTGAAGCGCCCCTCCGGGGGACTAACTATGGCTACACCTTC. This codes for CASSEAPLRGTNYGYTF.

The gene calls are TRBV4-2 and TRBJ1-4, with unresolved D. Germline V CDR1 and CDR2: LGHNA, YNFKEQ. This CDR3 has 13 amino acids. Trimming stripped 1 base from V and 8 bases from J, with 8 bases between. CDR3 region: CASSQAALEKLFF. In DNA form, the CDR3 reads TGTGCCAGCAGCCAAGCCGCCCTCGAAAAACTGTTTTTT.

This clonotype was seen a few times. The chain employs TRBV9 and TRBJ2-5; D not certain. This CDR3 is 14 amino acids long. V was cut by 0 bases and J by 0 bases, with 6 bases left in between. CDR1 is SGDLS, CDR2 YYNGEE, per germline. The CDR3 loop reads CASSVESHQETQYF. The CDR3 DNA reads as TGTGCCAGCAGCGTAGAATCCCACCAAGAGACCCAGTACTTC. The complete variable domain, with remaining parts taken from reference TRBV9 and TRBJ2-5, reads DSGVTQTPKHLITATGQRVTLRCSPRSGDLSVYWYQQSLDQGLQFLIQYYNGEERAKGNILERFSAQQFPDLHSELNLSSLELGDSALYFCASSVESHQETQYFGPGTRLLVL.

CDR3 bases: TGCGCCAGCAGCAGGTCGGGACCCACCGAGCAGTTCTTC. As protein: CASSRSGPTEQFF. V gene TRBV4-1 combines with J gene TRBJ2-1; D could derive from TRBD1 or TRBD2 (5 bases each). The CDR3 is 13 residues long. Trimming shortened V by 5 bases and J by 10 bases, and 15 bases separated the two germline ends. CDR1 and CDR2 (germline): MGHRA, YSYEKL.

The chain joins TRBV5-1 to TRBJ1-6; D remains unclear. This CDR3 has 16 amino acids. Germline CDR1 SGHRS, CDR2 YFSETQ. The ends were cut back, 1 base at V and 0 bases at J, with 8 bases in the middle. This CDR3 is CASSLTASSYNSPLHF. Written as DNA, the CDR3 is TGCGCCAGCAGCTTGACAGCAAGCTCCTATAATTCACCCCTCCACTTT.

The chain combines TRBV5-1 with TRBJ1-6; D perhaps matches TRBD1 (5 bases). V shed 4 bases and J shed 7 bases, with 15 bases lying between them. CDR3 length equals 15 residues. The germline V gene encodes CDR1 SGHRS and CDR2 YFSETQ. In DNA form, the CDR3 reads TGCGCCAGCAGCCCTGGGGGAGGGTACAATTCACCCCTCCACTTT. Translated: CASSPGGGYNSPLHF.

The chain combines TRBV7-2 with TRBJ2-7; 9 bases are a match to TRBD1. V lost 1 base to trimming and J lost 7 bases; unmatched junction nucleotides: 8. CDR1 and CDR2 (germline): SGHTA, FQGNSA. The CDR3 spans 15 residues. The CDR3 spells CASSLEGTGLKEQYF. The DNA for the CDR3 is TGTGCCAGCAGCTTAGAGGGGACAGGGCTAAAAGAGCAGTACTTC.

This chain links TRBV5-6 with TRBJ2-3, with 10 nucleotides matching TRBD2. This CDR3 is 17 amino acids long. Losses at the gene ends were 2 bases for V and 2 bases for J; bases not matched to a gene: 8. CDR1 and CDR2 from the germline V gene are SGHDT and YYEEEE. The CDR3: CASSLISLAGATDTQYF. CDR3 DNA sequence: TGTGCCAGCAGCTTAATCTCCCTAGCGGGGGCCACAGATACGCAGTATTTT.